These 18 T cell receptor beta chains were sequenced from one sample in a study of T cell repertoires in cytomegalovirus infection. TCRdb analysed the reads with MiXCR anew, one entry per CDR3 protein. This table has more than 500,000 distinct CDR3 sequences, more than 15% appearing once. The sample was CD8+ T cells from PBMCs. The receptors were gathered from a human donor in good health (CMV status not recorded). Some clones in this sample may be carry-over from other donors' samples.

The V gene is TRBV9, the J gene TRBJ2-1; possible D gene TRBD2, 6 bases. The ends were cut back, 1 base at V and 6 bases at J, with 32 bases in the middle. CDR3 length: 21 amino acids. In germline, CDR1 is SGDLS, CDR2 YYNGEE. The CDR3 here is CASSVTHYDRYTSSLSNEQFF. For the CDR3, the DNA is TGTGCCAGCAGCGTAACCCATTATGATCGCTACACTAGCAGCCTCTCCAATGAGCAGTTCTTC.

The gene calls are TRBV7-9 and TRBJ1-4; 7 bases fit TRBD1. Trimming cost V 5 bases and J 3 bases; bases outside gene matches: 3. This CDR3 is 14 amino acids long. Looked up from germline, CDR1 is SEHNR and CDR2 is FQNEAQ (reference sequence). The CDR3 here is CASSPQGPNEKLFF. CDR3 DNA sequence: TGTGCCAGCAGCCCACAGGGGCCTAATGAAAAACTGTTTTTT.

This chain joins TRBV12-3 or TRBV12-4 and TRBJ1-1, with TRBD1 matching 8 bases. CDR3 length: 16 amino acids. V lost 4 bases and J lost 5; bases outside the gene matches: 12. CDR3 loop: CASSSSLAGGVTEAFF. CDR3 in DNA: TGTGCCAGCAGTTCATCCCTAGCAGGGGGCGTGACTGAAGCTTTCTTT.

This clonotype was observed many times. The CDR3 DNA is TGTGCCAGCTCGTCGGGGAGGCGAAATCAGCCCCAGCATTTT. Protein product: CASSSGRRNQPQHF. The chain combines TRBV12-3 or TRBV12-4 with TRBJ1-5; D remains unclear. The CDR3 contains 14 residues. V dropped 8 bases and J dropped 4 bases, with 15 bases sitting between them.

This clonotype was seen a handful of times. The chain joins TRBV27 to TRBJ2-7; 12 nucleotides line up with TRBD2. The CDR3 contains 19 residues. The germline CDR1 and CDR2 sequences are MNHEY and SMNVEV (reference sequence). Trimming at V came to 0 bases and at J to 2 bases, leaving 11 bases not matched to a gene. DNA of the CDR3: TGTGCCAGCAGTTTATCGCGGGGGGGGACTAGCGGGCTAACCTACGAGCAGTACTTC. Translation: CASSLSRGGTSGLTYEQYF.

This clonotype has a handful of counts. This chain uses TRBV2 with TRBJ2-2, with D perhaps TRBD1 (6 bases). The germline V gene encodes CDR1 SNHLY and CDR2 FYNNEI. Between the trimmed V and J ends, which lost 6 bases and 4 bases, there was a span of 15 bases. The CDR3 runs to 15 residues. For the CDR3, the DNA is TGTGCCAGCAGAGGACAGACGGTATCCACCGGGGAGCTGTTTTTT. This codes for CASRGQTVSTGELFF. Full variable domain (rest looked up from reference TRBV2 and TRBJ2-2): EPEVTQTPSHQVTQMGQEVILRCVPISNHLYFYWYRQILGQKVEFLVSFYNNEISEKSEIFDDQFSVERPDGSNFTLKIRSTKLEDSAMYFCASRGQTVSTGELFFGEGSRLTVL.

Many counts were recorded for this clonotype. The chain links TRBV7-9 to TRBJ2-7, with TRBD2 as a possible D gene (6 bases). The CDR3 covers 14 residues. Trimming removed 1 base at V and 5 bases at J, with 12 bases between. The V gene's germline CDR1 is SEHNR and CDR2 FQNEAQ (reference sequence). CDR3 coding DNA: TGTGCCAGCAGCTTAGTAGGAGGGATCCACGAGCAGTACTTC. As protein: CASSLVGGIHEQYF.

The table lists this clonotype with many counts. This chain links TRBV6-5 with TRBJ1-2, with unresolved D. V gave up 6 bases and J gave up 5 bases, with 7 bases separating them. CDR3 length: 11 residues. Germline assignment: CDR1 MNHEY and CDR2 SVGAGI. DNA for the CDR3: TGTGCCAGCAGGGCTACGTATGGCTACACCTTC. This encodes CASRATYGYTF.

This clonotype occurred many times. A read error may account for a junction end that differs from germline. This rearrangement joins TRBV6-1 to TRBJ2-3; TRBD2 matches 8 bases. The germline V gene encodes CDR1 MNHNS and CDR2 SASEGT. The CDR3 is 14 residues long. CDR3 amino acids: CASREAGVEDTQYF. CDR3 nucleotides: TGTGCCAGCAGGGAAGCGGGAGTGGAAGATACGCAGTATTTT.

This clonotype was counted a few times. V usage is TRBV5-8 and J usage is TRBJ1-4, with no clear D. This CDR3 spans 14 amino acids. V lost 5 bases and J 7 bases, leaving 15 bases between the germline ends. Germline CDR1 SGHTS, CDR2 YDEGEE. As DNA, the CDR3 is TGTGCCAGCAGTCTAGACCGCCGCGTTGAAAAACTGTTTTTT. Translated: CASSLDRRVEKLFF.

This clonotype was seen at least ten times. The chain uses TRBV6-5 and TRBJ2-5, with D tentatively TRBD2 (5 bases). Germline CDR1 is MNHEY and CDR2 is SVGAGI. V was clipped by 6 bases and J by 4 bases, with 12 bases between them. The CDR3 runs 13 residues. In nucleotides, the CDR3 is TGTGCCAGCAGCTCTCGAGGGTTAGAGACCCAGTACTTC. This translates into CASSSRGLETQYF.

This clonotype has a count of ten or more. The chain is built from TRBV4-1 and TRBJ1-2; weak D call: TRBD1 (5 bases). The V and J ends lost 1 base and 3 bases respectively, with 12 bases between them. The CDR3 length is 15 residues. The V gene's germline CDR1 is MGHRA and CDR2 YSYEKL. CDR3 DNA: TGCGCCAGCAGCCAAGTTAAGGGACTAGACTATGGCTACACCTTC. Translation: CASSQVKGLDYGYTF.

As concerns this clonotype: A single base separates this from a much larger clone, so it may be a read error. The CDR3 DNA sequence: TGTGCCAGAAGCTTGTCGGGACTAGCGGGAGGAGACAATGAGCAGTTCTTC. Translated, it gives CARSLSGLAGGDNEQFF. The chain recombines TRBV7-3 with TRBJ2-1; 15 bases agree with TRBD2. The CDR3 totals 17 residues. Looked up from germline, CDR1 is SGHTA and CDR2 is FQGTGA.

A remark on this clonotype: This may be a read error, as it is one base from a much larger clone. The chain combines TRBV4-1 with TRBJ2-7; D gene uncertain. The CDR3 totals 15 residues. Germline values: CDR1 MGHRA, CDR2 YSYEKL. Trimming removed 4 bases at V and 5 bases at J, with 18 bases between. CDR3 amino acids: CASSPLAIGVDEQYF. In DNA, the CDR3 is TGCGCCAGCAGCCCTCTCGCTATCGGTGTCGACGAGCAGTACTTC.

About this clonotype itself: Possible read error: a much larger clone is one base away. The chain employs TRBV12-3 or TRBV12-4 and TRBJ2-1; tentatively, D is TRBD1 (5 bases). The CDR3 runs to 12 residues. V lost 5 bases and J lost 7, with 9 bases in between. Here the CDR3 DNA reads TGTGCCAGCAGTGCCAGGGAAAATGAGCAGTTCTTC. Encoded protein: CASSARENEQFF.

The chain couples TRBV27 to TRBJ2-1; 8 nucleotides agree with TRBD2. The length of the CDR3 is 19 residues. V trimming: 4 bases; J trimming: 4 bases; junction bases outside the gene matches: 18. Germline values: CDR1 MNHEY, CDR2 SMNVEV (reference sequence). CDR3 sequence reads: CASSWGGGLREFTYNEQFF. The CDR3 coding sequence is TGTGCCAGCAGTTGGGGCGGGGGGTTGCGGGAGTTCACTTACAATGAGCAGTTCTTC.

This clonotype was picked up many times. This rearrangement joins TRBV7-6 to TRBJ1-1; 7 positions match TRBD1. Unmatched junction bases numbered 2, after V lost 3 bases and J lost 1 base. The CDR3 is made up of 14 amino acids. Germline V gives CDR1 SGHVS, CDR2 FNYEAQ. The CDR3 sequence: CASSLGQRNTEAFF. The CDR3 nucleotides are TGTGCCAGCAGCTTGGGACAGAGGAACACTGAAGCTTTCTTT.

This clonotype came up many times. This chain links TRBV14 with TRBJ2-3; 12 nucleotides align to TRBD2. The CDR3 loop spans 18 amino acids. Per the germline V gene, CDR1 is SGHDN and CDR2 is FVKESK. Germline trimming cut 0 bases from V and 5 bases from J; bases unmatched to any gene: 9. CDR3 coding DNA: TGTGCCAGCAGCCAAGAGGCGAGACTAGCGGGAGTAGGAGATACGCAGTATTTT. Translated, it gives CASSQEARLAGVGDTQYF. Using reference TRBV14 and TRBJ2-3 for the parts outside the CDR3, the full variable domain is EAGVTQFPSHSVIEKGQTVTLRCDPISGHDNLYWYRRVMGKEIKFLLHFVKESKQDESGMPNNRFLAERTGGTYSTLKVQPAELEDSGVYFCASSQEARLAGVGDTQYFGPGTRLTVL.